The source of this T cell receptor (beta chain) is a study of T cells in Graves' hyperthyroidism and ophthalmopathy. About the research overall: The initial diagnosis was the point when peripheral blood was collected, ahead of any treatment. General study findings and limits: A model using 13 V-J features told ophthalmopathy apart from stable hyperthyroidism. Onset of ophthalmopathy came a median approximately 6.5 months after the model predicted it.

The source material, RNA transcripts, was used to amplify TCR beta CDR3 regions. TCR CDR3 regions were first amplified by RT-PCR with HTBI primers. TCRdb called the multiplex PCR reads again in MiXCR, with one record for every CDR3 protein. The sample shows about 610,000 distinct CDR3 sequences, around 15% of them seen only once. The V gene lost 4 bases and the J gene lost 5 bases, with 14 bases spanning the gap. This CDR3 region has 14 residues. Per the germline V gene, CDR1 is MNHNS and CDR2 is SASEGT. This clonotype has at least ten counts. Its specificity is unknown. The receptor's source is a woman between 40 and 55 years old with Graves' ophthalmopathy. The chain uses TRBV6-1 and TRBJ1-1, with D possibly being TRBD1 (5 bases). Sequencing was performed on blood. The CDR3 coding sequence is TGTGCCAGCAGTGGCGAAGGGGCAGTAACTGAAGCTTTCTTT. This translates into CASSGEGAVTEAFF.